This paragraph covers one T cell receptor (beta chain) sequence. The data stem from a study of monozygotic twins with inflammatory bowel disease. Per donor, approximately 2.6 ml of blood was collected and frozen. With no T cell sorting beforehand, total RNA was isolated from whole blood. The CDR3 runs 14 residues. Germline V gene lookup returns CDR1 LNHDA and CDR2 SQIVND (reference sequence). Both the TCRalpha cDNA and the TCRbeta cDNA were taken through two nested PCRs, lasting roughly 16 and 10 cycles. TCRdb reanalyzed the 5' RACE reads, giving one entry per CDR3 protein sequence and no DNA. The sample data list about 330,000 distinct CDR3 sequences.

The clonotype originates from a human donor with ulcerative colitis or Crohn's disease, or a healthy co-twin of an affected twin (not recorded which). The sequenced material came from blood. The rearrangement links TRBV19 to TRBJ1-4; the D call of TRBD1 rests on TCRdb alone, since no DNA is present to check it. CDR3 protein: CATSTGTGEEKLFF.